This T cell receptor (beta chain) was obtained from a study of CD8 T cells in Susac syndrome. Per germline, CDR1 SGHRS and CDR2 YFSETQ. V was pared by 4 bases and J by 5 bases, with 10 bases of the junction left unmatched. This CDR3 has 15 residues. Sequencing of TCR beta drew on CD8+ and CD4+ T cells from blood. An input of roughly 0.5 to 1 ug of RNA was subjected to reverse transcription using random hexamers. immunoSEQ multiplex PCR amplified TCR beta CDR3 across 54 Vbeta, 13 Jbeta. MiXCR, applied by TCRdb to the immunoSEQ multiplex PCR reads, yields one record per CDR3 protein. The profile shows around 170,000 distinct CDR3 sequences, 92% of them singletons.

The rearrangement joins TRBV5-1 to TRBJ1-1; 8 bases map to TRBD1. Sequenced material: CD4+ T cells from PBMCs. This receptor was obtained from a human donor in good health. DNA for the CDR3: TGCGCCAGCAGCCCGCAACGGACAGGGACGACTGAAGCTTTCTTT. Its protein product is CASSPQRTGTTEAFF.